Listed below are T cell receptor beta chains from one sample, sequenced in a study of blood T cell repertoires in COVID-19. Using immunoSEQ multiplex PCR, the repertoire was profiled, and TCRdb retains in-frame clones only, with some absent. The top ten clones hold about 2.8% of a sample with about 50,000 clones, 86% of them seen once. Input material: peripheral blood. The receptors were sampled from a woman of 80 years or more with COVID-19, enrolled during active disease. Both conserved end residues are part of each CDR3. A D gene is named only where the DNA matches it firmly. Size values are once, few and many counts, or a class for expanded clones, and some rows have none.

V gene,clone size,J gene,D gene,CDR3 DNA,CDR3 protein
TRBV5-1,NA,TRBJ2-1,TRBD1,TGCGCCAGCACCGCTGAGGGGGCGCCTCTCGATGAGCAGTTCTTC,CASTAEGAPLDEQFF
TRBV5-4,once,TRBJ2-7,NA,TGTGCCAGCAGTTTTTTCACAGAGCCCTACGAGCAGTACTTC,CASSFFTEPYEQYF
TRBV6-5,NA,TRBJ2-3,TRBD1,TGTGCCAGCATCCTGGGACAGGGGGGCGCAGATACGCAGTATTTT,CASILGQGGADTQYF
TRBV13,NA,TRBJ1-2,TRBD1,TGTGCCAGCAGCTTAGGGGACAGGTTGCGTGGTGCTGGCTACACCTTC,CASSLGDRLRGAGYTF
TRBV14,once,TRBJ1-2,NA,TGTGCCAGCAGCCAAGTGGCCGCCTATGGCTACACCTTC,CASSQVAAYGYTF
TRBV10-2,NA,TRBJ1-1,NA,TGCGCCAGCAGTGAGATAACAGGCCGGCCGGTGAACACTGAAGCTTTCTTT,CASSEITGRPVNTEAFF
TRBV2,NA,TRBJ1-5,NA,TGTGCCAGCACTCTAGGGGGTTTGGGCAATCAGCCCCAGCATTTT,CASTLGGLGNQPQHF
TRBV19,NA,TRBJ2-3,NA,TGTGCCAGTAGTATAGGGCCAGTAGGAGTTCTCACAGATACGCAGTATTTT,CASSIGPVGVLTDTQYF
TRBV7-9,NA,TRBJ1-2,NA,TGTGCCAGCAAAACCCCGGACAGAGGCATCATCTATGGCTACACCTTC,CASKTPDRGIIYGYTF
TRBV5-1,NA,TRBJ2-7,NA,TGCGCCAGCAGTCATCTAGTGAGCCCCTCCGAGCAGTACTTC,CASSHLVSPSEQYF
TRBV18,NA,TRBJ2-1,TRBD2,TGTGCCAGCTCACCAAGGCATGGGGAGGGCAATGAGCAGTTCTTC,CASSPRHGEGNEQFF
TRBV24-1,NA,TRBJ2-1,TRBD2,TGTGCCACCAGTGACTACGGGACTAGCGCTGGGGATGAGCAGTTCTTC,CATSDYGTSAGDEQFF
TRBV3-1/TRBV3-2,NA,TRBJ2-3,TRBD2,TGTGCCACGGAAAGCGGGGGCACAGATACGCAGTATTTT,CATESGGTDTQYF
TRBV3-1/TRBV3-2,NA,TRBJ1-1,TRBD1,TGTGCCAGCAGCCAGGGACAGGTGAACACTGAAGCTTTCTTT,CASSQGQVNTEAFF
TRBV4-1,NA,TRBJ2-7,TRBD2,TGCGCCAGCAGCCAAGGCGCTAGCGGGGTCTCCTACGAGCAGTACTTC,CASSQGASGVSYEQYF
TRBV6-5,NA,TRBJ1-2,NA,TGTGCCAGCAGTTACTCGGGCAGGGAGGATGGCTACACCTTC,CASSYSGREDGYTF
TRBV30,NA,TRBJ1-2,TRBD1,TGTGCCTGGACCAAAGACAGGGGGCGAGACTATGGCTACACCTTC,CAWTKDRGRDYGYTF
TRBV7-2,NA,TRBJ2-1,TRBD2,TGTGCCAGCAGCTTTTCTAGCGGGGGCTCCTACAATGAGCAGTTCTTC,CASSFSSGGSYNEQFF
TRBV7-9,NA,TRBJ2-5,TRBD2,TGTGCCAGCAGCCACCCTGGGGGGGGTGGTCTACAGACCCAGTACTTC,CASSHPGGGGLQTQYF
TRBV7-6,NA,TRBJ2-1,TRBD2,TGTGCCAGCAGTCGCGCCTGGACTAGCGGGAGAGGATCGAATGAGCAGTTCTTC,CASSRAWTSGRGSNEQFF
TRBV19,NA,TRBJ2-7,TRBD2,TGTGCCAGTAGCCCACCGGTGGGGGAGGGCCGGCGGGGCGAGCAGTACTTC,CASSPPVGEGRRGEQYF
TRBV6-5,NA,TRBJ1-5,NA,TGTGCCAGCAGACAGGGTTCCGGCAATCAGCCCCAGCATTTT,CASRQGSGNQPQHF
TRBV28,once,TRBJ1-2,NA,TGTGCCAGCAGTTTATCGGTCGGCTACACCTTC,CASSLSVGYTF
TRBV5-4,NA,TRBJ2-5,TRBD1,TGTGCCAGCAGCTTTGGACAGGAGTACGAGACCCAGTACTTC,CASSFGQEYETQYF
TRBV4-1,NA,TRBJ1-4,TRBD1,TGCGCCAGCAGCCTTCAGCCGACAGGGTTTAGGGAAAAACTGTTTTTT,CASSLQPTGFREKLFF
TRBV28,NA,TRBJ2-6,NA,TGTGCCAGCAGTTTACGGGGCTCTGGGGCCAACGTCCTGACTTTC,CASSLRGSGANVLTF
TRBV13,NA,TRBJ1-4,NA,TGTGCCAGCAGCCAACTGGGGGGGGCAACTAATGAAAAACTGTTTTTT,CASSQLGGATNEKLFF
TRBV3-1/TRBV3-2,NA,TRBJ2-5,NA,TGTGCCAGCAGCGAGCTTAGTGAGACCCAGTACTTC,CASSELSETQYF
TRBV6-5,NA,TRBJ2-1,TRBD1,TGTGCCAGCAGAATATCCGGGACAGGGCGGCGTGAGCAGTTCTTC,CASRISGTGRREQFF
TRBV9,NA,TRBJ2-1,NA,TGTGCCAGCAGCGTAGGGCCCGGGAATGAGCAGTTCTTC,CASSVGPGNEQFF
TRBV28,NA,TRBJ1-2,TRBD1,TGTGCCAGCAGTCCAAGGACAGGGAACTATGGCTACACCTTC,CASSPRTGNYGYTF
TRBV25-1,NA,TRBJ2-7,TRBD1,TGTGCCAGCTCTATAAGTAGGGACAGCTACGAGCAGTACTTC,CASSISRDSYEQYF
TRBV12-3/TRBV12-4,NA,TRBJ1-1,NA,TGTGCCACCCGAAAACAGATGAACACTGAAGCTTTCTTT,CATRKQMNTEAFF
TRBV7-2,NA,TRBJ2-1,TRBD2,TGTGCCAGCAGCCCCCAGGGACTAGCGGGAAGGGGCAATGAGCAGTTCTTC,CASSPQGLAGRGNEQFF